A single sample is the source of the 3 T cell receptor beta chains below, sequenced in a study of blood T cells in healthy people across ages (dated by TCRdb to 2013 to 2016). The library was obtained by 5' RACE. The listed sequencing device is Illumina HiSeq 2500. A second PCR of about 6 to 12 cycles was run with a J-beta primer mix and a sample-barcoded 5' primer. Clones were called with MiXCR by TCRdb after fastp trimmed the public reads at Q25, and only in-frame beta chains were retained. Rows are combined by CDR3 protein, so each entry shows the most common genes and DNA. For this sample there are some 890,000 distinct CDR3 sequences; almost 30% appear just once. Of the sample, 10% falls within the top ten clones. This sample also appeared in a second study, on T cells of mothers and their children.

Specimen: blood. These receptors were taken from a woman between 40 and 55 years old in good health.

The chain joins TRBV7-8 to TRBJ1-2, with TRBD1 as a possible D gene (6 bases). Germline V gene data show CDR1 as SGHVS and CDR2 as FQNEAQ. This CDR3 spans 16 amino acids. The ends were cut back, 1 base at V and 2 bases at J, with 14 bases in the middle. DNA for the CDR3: TGTGCCAGCAGCTTAGACTACAGGGCTGAAAACTATGGCTACACCTTC. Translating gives CASSLDYRAENYGYTF.

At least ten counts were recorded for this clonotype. The CDR3 DNA reads TGCGCCAGCAGCCAAGACTCTACTTGGGGGGGGCACTATGGCTACACCTTC. Translation: CASSQDSTWGGHYGYTF. The J gene is TRBJ1-2, the V gene TRBV4-1, with D perhaps TRBD1 (6 bases). This CDR3 spans 17 amino acids. The V and J ends lost 0 bases and 3 bases respectively, with 17 bases between them. Germline V gene data show CDR1 as MGHRA and CDR2 as YSYEKL.

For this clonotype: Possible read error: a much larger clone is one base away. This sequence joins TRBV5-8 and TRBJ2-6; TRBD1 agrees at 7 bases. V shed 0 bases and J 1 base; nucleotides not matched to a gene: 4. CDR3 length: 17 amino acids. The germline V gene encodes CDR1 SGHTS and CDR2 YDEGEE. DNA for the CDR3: TGTGCCAGCAGCTTGGACAGGGGATGGTCTGGGGCCAACGTCCTGACTTTC. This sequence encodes CASSLDRGWSGANVLTF.